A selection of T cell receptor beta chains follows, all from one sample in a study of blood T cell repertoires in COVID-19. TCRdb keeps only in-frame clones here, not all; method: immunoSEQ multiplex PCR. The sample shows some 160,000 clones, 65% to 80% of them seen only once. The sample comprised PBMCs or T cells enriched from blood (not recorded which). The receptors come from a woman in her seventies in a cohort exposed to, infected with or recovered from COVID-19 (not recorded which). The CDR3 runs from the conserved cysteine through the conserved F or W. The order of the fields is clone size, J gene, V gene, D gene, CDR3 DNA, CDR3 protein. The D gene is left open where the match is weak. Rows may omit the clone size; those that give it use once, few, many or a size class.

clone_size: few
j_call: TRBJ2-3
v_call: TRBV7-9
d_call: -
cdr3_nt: TGTGCCAGCAGCTCGACCGCAGGGGCTGCCTGGACAGATACGCAGTATTTT
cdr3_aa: CASSSTAGAAWTDTQYF

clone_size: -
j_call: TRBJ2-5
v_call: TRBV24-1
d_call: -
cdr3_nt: TGTGCCACCAGCGAGAGGGGGCAAGAGACCCAGTACTTC
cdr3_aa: CATSERGQETQYF

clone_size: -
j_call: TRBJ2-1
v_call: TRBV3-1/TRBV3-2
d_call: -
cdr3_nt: TGTGCCAGCAGCTCAACTACAGGGTGGGGCTACAATGAGCAGTTCTTC
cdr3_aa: CASSSTTGWGYNEQFF

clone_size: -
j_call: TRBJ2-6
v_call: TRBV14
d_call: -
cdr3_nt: TGTGCCAGCAGTTTTACACGGGACATTACCTCTGGGGCCAACGTCCTGACTTTC
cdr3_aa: CASSFTRDITSGANVLTF

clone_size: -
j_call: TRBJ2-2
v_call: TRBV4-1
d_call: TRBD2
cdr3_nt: TGCGCCAGCAGCCAAGGTCTAGCGGGAGTGGGGGAGCTGTTTTTT
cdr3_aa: CASSQGLAGVGELFF

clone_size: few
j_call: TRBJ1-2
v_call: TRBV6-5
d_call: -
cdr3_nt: TGTGCCAGCAGTTACTCGGGAGGGGATGGCTACACCTTC
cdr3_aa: CASSYSGGDGYTF

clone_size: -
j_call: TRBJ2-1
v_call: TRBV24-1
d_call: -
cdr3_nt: TGTGCCACCAGTGATCGCCTGTTGCAGGGCAACGATGAGCAGTTCTTC
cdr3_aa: CATSDRLLQGNDEQFF

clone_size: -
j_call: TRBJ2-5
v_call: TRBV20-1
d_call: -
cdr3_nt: TGCAGTGCTAGTGGGCGGTGGGTCCAAGAGACCCAGTACTTC
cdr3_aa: CSASGRWVQETQYF

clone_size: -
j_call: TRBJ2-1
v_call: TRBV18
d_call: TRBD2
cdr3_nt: TGTGCCAGCTCACCCCTAGCGGGAGGGCCGCTGGATGAGCAGTTCTTC
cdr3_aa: CASSPLAGGPLDEQFF

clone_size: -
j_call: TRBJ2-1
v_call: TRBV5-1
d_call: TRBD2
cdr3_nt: TGCGCCAGCAGCTTGGCGTCTAGCGGTTTATACAATGAGCAGTTCTTC
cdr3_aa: CASSLASSGLYNEQFF

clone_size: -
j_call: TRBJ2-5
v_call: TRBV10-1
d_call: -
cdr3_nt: TGCGCCAGCAGTGTTGGGCACGGAGAGACCCAGTACTTC
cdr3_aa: CASSVGHGETQYF

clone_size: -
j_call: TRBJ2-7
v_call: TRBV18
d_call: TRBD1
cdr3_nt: TGTGCCAGCTCACCGCGGACAGGAGTAGACTCCTACGAGCAGTACTTC
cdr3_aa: CASSPRTGVDSYEQYF

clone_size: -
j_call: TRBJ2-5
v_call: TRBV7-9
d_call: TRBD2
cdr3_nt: TGTGCCAGCAGCTTAGCCCGACTAGCGGGAACGGAGACCCAGTACTTC
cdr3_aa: CASSLARLAGTETQYF

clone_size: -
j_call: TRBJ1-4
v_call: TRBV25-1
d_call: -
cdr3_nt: TGTGCCAGCAGGGAGTCGATTCGAGAAAAACTGTTTTTT
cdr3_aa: CASRESIREKLFF

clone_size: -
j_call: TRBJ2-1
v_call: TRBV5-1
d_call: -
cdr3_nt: TGCGCCAGCAGCGGGAGCGGAGCCTACAATGAGCAGTTCTTC
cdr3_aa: CASSGSGAYNEQFF

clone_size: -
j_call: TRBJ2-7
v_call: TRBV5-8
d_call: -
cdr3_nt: TGTGCCAGCAGCGAATACAGGTTTCTGGGATCCGAGCAGTACTTC
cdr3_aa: CASSEYRFLGSEQYF

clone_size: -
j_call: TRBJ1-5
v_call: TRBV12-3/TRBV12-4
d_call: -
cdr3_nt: TGTGCCAGCAGTTTGCGAGCGGAACAGCCCCAGCATTTT
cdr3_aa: CASSLRAEQPQHF

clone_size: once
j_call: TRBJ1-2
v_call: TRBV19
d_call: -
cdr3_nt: TGTGCCAGTAGTATGGGAGTAGGGCAGCCTAACTATGGCTACACCTTC
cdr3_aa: CASSMGVGQPNYGYTF

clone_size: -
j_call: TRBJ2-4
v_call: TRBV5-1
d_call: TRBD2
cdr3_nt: TGCGCCAGCAGCACCGGGACTAGCGGGGCCAAAAACATTCAGTACTTC
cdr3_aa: CASSTGTSGAKNIQYF

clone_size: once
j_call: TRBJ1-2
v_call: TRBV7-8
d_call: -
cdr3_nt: TGTGCCAGCAGCCCCGTCGGCTATGGCTACACCTTC
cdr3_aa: CASSPVGYGYTF

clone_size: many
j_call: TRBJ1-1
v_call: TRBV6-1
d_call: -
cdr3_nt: TGTGCCAGCAGTGAAGCGGAAGGGGATTATAAGGTGAACACTGAAGCTTTCTTT
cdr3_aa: CASSEAEGDYKVNTEAFF

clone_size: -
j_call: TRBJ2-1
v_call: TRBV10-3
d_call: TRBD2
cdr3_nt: TGTGCCATCAGCGGGACTAGCGGGAGGTATGAGCAGTTCTTC
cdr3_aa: CAISGTSGRYEQFF

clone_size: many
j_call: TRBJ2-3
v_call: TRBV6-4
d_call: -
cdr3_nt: TGTGCCAGCAGTGATACGAACGGGATCACAGATACGCAGTATTTT
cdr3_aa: CASSDTNGITDTQYF

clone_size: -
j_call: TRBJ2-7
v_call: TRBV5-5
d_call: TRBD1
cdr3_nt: TGTGCCAGCAGCTTAGCGACAGGGGCACAATACGAGCAGTACTTC
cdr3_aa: CASSLATGAQYEQYF

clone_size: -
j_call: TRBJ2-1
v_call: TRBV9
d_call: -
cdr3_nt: TGTGCCAGCAGCACCAACCCGAGCTCCTACAATGAGCAGTTCTTC
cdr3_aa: CASSTNPSSYNEQFF

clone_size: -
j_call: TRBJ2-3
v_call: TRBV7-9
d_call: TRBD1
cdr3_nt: TGTGCCAGCAGCTCCTTCCCTCGACAGGGTCTAGATACGCAGTATTTT
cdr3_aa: CASSSFPRQGLDTQYF

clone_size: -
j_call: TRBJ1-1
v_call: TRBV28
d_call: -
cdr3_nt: TGTGCCACCATTACAGAGAACACTGAAGCTTTCTTT
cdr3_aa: CATITENTEAFF

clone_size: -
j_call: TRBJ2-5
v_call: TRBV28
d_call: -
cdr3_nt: TGTGCCAGCAGTTTGGGGGGGACCCAGTACTTC
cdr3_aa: CASSLGGTQYF

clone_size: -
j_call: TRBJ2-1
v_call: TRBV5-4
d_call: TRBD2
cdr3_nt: TGTGCCAGCAGCCCCCCGGCGAGCGGGAGGCAGTACAATGAGCAGTTCTTC
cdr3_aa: CASSPPASGRQYNEQFF

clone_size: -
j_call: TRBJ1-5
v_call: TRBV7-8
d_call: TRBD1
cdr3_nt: TGTGCCAGCAGCCACAGGACAGGGGAATATCAGCCCCAGCATTTT
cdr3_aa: CASSHRTGEYQPQHF

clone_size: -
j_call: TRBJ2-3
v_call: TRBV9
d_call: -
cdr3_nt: TGTGCCAGCAGCGTAGAGGGGGAACAAGATACGCAGTATTTT
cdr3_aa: CASSVEGEQDTQYF

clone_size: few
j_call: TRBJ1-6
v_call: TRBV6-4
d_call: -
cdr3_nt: TGTGCCAGCAGTGACCGACCAGGTTCACCCCTCCACTTT
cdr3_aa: CASSDRPGSPLHF

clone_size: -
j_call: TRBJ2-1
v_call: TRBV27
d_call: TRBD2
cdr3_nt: TGTGCCAGCAGTTATATAGCGGGAGGGGGCAATGAGCAGTTCTTC
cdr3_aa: CASSYIAGGGNEQFF